This TCR beta chain stems from a study of response to subunit inactivated influenza vaccine. In its sample, this clonotype was seen a few times. TCRdb re-called the RT-PCR reads with MiXCR, one entry per CDR3 protein. Among roughly 620,000 distinct CDR3 sequences listed, approximately 10% were seen once. These records were also assigned to another study, of T cells expressing NK-cell markers. As reported in that work: A 5'RACE template switching approach incorporating UMIs was used to make TCR beta cDNA. The CD3+CD56-NKG2C+ fraction of a few donors was likewise dominated by these clonotypes.

The receptor was derived from a man aged 45 to 65 who received an inactivated influenza vaccine. This material consisted of PBMCs from blood, taken on the day of vaccination.

CDR3 nucleotide sequence: TGTGCCAGCAGCTTAAACCTTCGATCATCTAACTATGGCTACACCTTC. This encodes CASSLNLRSSNYGYTF. The chain uses TRBV7-2 and TRBJ1-2; D unresolved. The CDR3 sequence is 16 residues long. The V gene lost 2 bases and the J gene lost 0 bases, with 13 bases spanning the gap. Germline CDR1 reads SGHTA; CDR2 reads FQGNSA.